The clone carrying this T cell receptor beta chain was counted at least ten times. The antigen is undetermined. Germline V gene sequence: CDR1 SGHTA, CDR2 FQGNSA. V was shortened by 3 bases and J by 2 bases, with 9 bases between the two germline ends. The CDR3 contains 14 residues. This record belongs to a study of T cell repertoires in cytomegalovirus infection. Study details: HLA-C-restricted CMV epitopes, recently identified, and well-studied HLA-B-restricted ones were used by the study. Matching HLA type, along with CMV infection, was indicated by public TCR beta signatures. Study-wide points: Carriers of CMV and the relevant HLA type were discriminated by public TCR beta frequency. HLA-C-restricted CMV-specific TCR beta clonotypes prevailed in the ex vivo response.

TCRdb independently ran MiXCR on the reads; one entry per CDR3 protein. The table records hundreds of thousands of distinct CDR3 sequences, roughly 42% of them present only once. The sequence came from a human donor in good health (CMV status not recorded). Some clones in this sample may be carry-over from other donors' samples. V and J are TRBV7-2 and TRBJ2-3, with D possibly being TRBD1 (5 bases). Sequenced here: cultured PBMCs, sampled from culture after CMV antigen stimulation. This CDR3 is CASSLRQNTDTQYF. In DNA, the CDR3 is TGTGCCAGCAGCTTGCGACAGAACACAGATACGCAGTATTTT.